Below are 10 T cell receptor beta chains sequenced from a single sample in a study of immune evolution from preneoplasia to lung adenocarcinoma (dated by TCRdb to 2020 to 2022). Library method: the immunoSEQ multiplex PCR assay. This is the immuneACCESS table as TCRdb keeps it, with only in-frame sequences that have V and J called. A part of the clones is gone; compared with another copy, unresolved V genes explain less than half, and the rest is unexplained. The sample includes about 4,600 clones, with around 74% observed a single time. The ten largest make up approximately 9.7% of the sample. The sample taken for sequencing was FFPE minimally invasive lung adenocarcinoma tissue. This sample's cell subset or site label indicates: micro-invasive lung adenocarcinoma (MIA). The receptor set was obtained from a person aged 60-79 years with lung adenocarcinoma.

This sequence joins TRBV7-2 and TRBJ1-2; D may be TRBD1 (5 bases). This CDR3 spans 13 amino acids. Germline V gene lookup returns CDR1 SGHTA and CDR2 FQGNSA. Between the trimmed V and J ends, which lost 5 bases and 11 bases, there was a span of 18 bases. The CDR3 DNA is TGTGCCAGCAGCCAGAGGGTCGAAAGGGGTTACACCTTC. Encoded protein: CASSQRVERGYTF.

Only one count was recorded for this clone. The chain couples TRBV29-1 to TRBJ2-7; 10 bases are a match to TRBD2. From germline, CDR1 is SQVTM and CDR2 ANQGSEA. V trimming: 4 bases; J trimming: 9 bases; junction bases outside the gene matches: 9. This CDR3 region has 13 residues. In DNA form, the CDR3 reads TGCAGCGTTGGAGTAGCGGGAGGACACGGGCAGTACTTC. This gives the protein CSVGVAGGHGQYF.

This rearrangement joins TRBV6-7 to TRBJ2-6; D not resolved. TRBV6-7 is flagged as an ORF with uncertain function. V lost 5 bases and J 5 bases, leaving 22 bases between the germline ends. CDR3 length: 18 residues. The chain's CDR3 is CASSNSERIYKRANVLTF. The CDR3 DNA sequence: TGTGCCAGCAGTAATTCTGAGCGTATTTACAAACGGGCCAACGTCCTGACTTTC.

The J gene is TRBJ2-7, the V gene TRBV2, with D tentatively TRBD1 or TRBD2 (5 bases each). CDR3 size: 15 residues. Germline values: CDR1 SNHLY, CDR2 FYNNEI. V gave up 2 bases and J gave up 6 bases, with 17 bases separating them. The CDR3 DNA is TGTGCCAGCAGTGAAAGCAGAGGGGAGTCAAGCGAGCAGTACTTC. It codes for CASSESRGESSEQYF.

This rearrangement joins TRBV4-1 to TRBJ1-2; 8 nucleotides line up with TRBD1. Trimming removed 2 bases from V and 4 bases from J; junction bases left unmatched: 6. Per the germline V gene, CDR1 is MGHRA and CDR2 is YSYEKL. The CDR3 sequence is 15 residues long. CDR3 amino acids: CASSQTDRVGYGYTF. The CDR3 region has the DNA TGCGCCAGCAGCCAAACGGACAGGGTAGGCTATGGCTACACCTTC.

The chain has TRBV6-4 and TRBJ1-5; maybe TRBD1 (5 bases). Trimming removed 5 bases at V and 8 bases at J, with 16 bases between. The length of the CDR3 is 14 residues. The V gene's germline CDR1 is MRHNA and CDR2 SNTAGT. CDR3 nucleotides: TGTGCCAGCAGTCTCTCCTTCGGGGCCGAGCCCCAGCATTTT. As protein: CASSLSFGAEPQHF.

The chain combines TRBV4-2 with TRBJ2-3, with D unresolved. In germline, CDR1 is LGHNA, CDR2 YNFKEQ. V lost 1 base, J lost 2 bases, and 7 bases lay in between. This CDR3 contains 14 residues. CDR3 sequence: CASSQGANTDTQYF. The CDR3 DNA is TGTGCCAGCAGCCAAGGGGCTAACACAGATACGCAGTATTTT.

This clone was observed a handful of times. V and J are TRBV14 and TRBJ2-1; 9 bases match TRBD2. The CDR3 sequence is 14 residues long. CDR1 and CDR2 (germline): SGHDN, FVKESK. V gave up 2 bases and J gave up 10 bases; unmatched junction bases: 6. CDR3 in amino acids: CASSQRGAGGEQFF. The CDR3 coding sequence is TGTGCCAGCAGCCAAAGGGGGGCGGGAGGGGAGCAGTTCTTC. The full variable domain, completed using reference TRBV14 and TRBJ2-1, is EAGVTQFPSHSVIEKGQTVTLRCDPISGHDNLYWYRRVMGKEIKFLLHFVKESKQDESGMPNNRFLAERTGGTYSTLKVQPAELEDSGVYFCASSQRGAGGEQFFGPGTRLTVL.

This clone was seen more than once but under ten times. V usage is TRBV10-3 and J usage is TRBJ2-7, with D possibly matching TRBD2 (5 bases). In germline, CDR1 is ENHRY, CDR2 SYGVKD. The CDR3 is 12 residues long. V was pared by 3 bases and J by 6 bases, with 9 bases between. The CDR3 sequence: CAISDGIGEQYF. The DNA of the CDR3 is TGTGCCATCAGTGACGGGATAGGCGAGCAGTACTTC.

This clone was seen a few times. The chain is built from TRBV28 and TRBJ2-3; 10 bases are shared with TRBD1. Germline trimming cut 6 bases from V and 5 bases from J; bases unmatched to any gene: 8. The CDR3 runs to 15 residues. Germline V lookup: CDR1 MDHEN, CDR2 SYDVKM. Here the CDR3 DNA reads TGTGCCAGCAGAACCGACAGGGGGCGGGAAGATACGCAGTATTTT. Translation gives CASRTDRGREDTQYF. Using reference TRBV28 and TRBJ2-3 for the parts outside the CDR3, the full variable domain is DVKVTQSSRYLVKRTGEKVFLECVQDMDHENMFWYRQDPGLGLRLIYFSYDVKMKEKGDIPEGYSVSREKKERFSLILESASTNQTSMYLCASRTDRGREDTQYFGPGTRLTVL.